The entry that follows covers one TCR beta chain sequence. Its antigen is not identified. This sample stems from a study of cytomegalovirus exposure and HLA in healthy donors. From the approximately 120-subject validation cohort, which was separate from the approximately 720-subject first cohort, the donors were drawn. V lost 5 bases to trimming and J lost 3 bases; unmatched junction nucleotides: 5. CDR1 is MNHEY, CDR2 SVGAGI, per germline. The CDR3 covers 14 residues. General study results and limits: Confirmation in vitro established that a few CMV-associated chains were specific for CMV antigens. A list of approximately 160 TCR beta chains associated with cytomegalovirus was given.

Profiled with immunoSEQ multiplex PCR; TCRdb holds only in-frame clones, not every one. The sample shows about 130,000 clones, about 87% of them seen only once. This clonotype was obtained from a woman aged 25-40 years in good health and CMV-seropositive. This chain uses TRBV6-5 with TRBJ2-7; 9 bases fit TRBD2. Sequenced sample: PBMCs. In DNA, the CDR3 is TGTGCCAGCAGTCCTAGCGGGGCGTTCTACGAGCAGTACTTC. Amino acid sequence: CASSPSGAFYEQYF.